This TCR beta chain stems from a study of CD4 T cells in relation to SARS-CoV-2 and coronaviruses. Assay: immunoSEQ multiplex PCR; the TCRdb copy retains only in-frame clones and omits some. Of 20,000 to 30,000 clones listed, around 80% are singletons. This CDR3 has 17 residues. V lost 0 bases and J lost 5, with 20 bases in between. Looked up from germline, CDR1 is SGHRS and CDR2 is YFSETQ. CD4+ T cells from unexposed donors were obtained before the COVID-19 pandemic (2011-2018). CD4+ T cells were isolated from the cells after 10 days of culture. Testing used SARS-CoV-2 S/N and four cold-coronavirus spikes on unexposed-donor CD4+ T cells, cells permitting. On days 3 and 7, cultures got half fresh IL-2 medium. General study findings and limits: SARS-CoV-2-driven expansion was significantly weaker in crossreactive than monoreactive clones. Each donor contributed either pre-pandemic or post-infection samples, not both.

A note on this clone: Its antigen is unidentified.

The chain is built from TRBV5-1 and TRBJ1-1; D is unresolved. This TCR was sampled from a human donor in good health. Sample: CD4+ T cells from PBMCs, cultured in vitro. The CDR3 protein is CASSLVGTGLRSTEAFF. The DNA for the CDR3 is TGCGCCAGCAGCTTGGTAGGAACGGGTCTCAGGTCGACTGAAGCTTTCTTT.